This T cell receptor (beta chain) was identified during a study of radiotherapy plus CTLA-4 blockade in lung cancer. Looking at the study overall: Disease control was seen in approximately 29% of patients, objective responses in around 20%.

Profiled with immunoSEQ multiplex PCR; TCRdb holds only in-frame clones, not every one. The repertoire has over 85,000 clones, about four fifths of them found once; the top ten carry 20% to 30%. Ipilimumab CTLA-4 blockade and focal radiation were given to patients with chemo-refractory metastatic non-small-cell lung cancer. Germline CDR1 MGHRA, CDR2 YSYEKL. The CDR3 has 15 amino acids. V gave up 3 bases and J gave up 2 bases; unmatched junction bases: 5. Notes on the study in general: Clones of tumor-derived TCRs expanded in blood after radiotherapy plus ipilimumab.

A note on this clone: Its specificity is unknown.

This TCR derives from a human donor with non-small cell lung cancer that progressed on radiotherapy plus ipilimumab. The J gene is TRBJ1-1, the V gene TRBV4-1; TRBD1 aligns across 8 bases. This material consisted of peripheral blood, taken from a patient treated with radiotherapy plus ipilimumab. The CDR3 here is CASSQEDRVNTEAFF. The CDR3 nucleotides are TGCGCCAGCAGCCAGGAGGACAGGGTAAACACTGAAGCTTTCTTT.